This entry concerns a single TCR beta chain. In germline, CDR1 is SGDLS, CDR2 YYNGEE. V trimming: 5 bases; J trimming: 8 bases; junction bases outside the gene matches: 5. The CDR3 is 13 residues long. TCRdb keeps only in-frame clones here, not all; method: immunoSEQ multiplex PCR. The sample has about 360,000 clones, roughly 88% seen once. The data belong to a study of blood T cell repertoires in COVID-19. The specimen was PBMCs or T cells enriched from blood (not recorded which). This receptor was obtained from a woman between 40 and 55 years old with acute COVID-19. J is TRBJ2-1 and V is TRBV9; 9 bases are shared with TRBD1. Here the CDR3 reads CASRDRGSDEQFF. In DNA, the CDR3 is TGTGCCAGCAGGGACAGGGGATCGGATGAGCAGTTCTTC.